A single sample is the source of the 22 T cell receptor beta chains below, sequenced in a study of shared T cell receptors in the human thymus. Assay: immunoSEQ multiplex PCR; the TCRdb copy retains only in-frame clones and omits some. The table has more than 550,000 clones, 80% to 90% seen once. These data were also reused for a study on human thymus T cells.

The sample consisted of thymocytes. The receptors shown here come from a girl in the first two years of life with a congenital heart defect.

The chain joins TRBV10-2 to TRBJ1-5; D perhaps matches TRBD1 (5 bases). CDR1 and CDR2 (germline): WSHSY, SAAADI. This CDR3 region has 14 residues. Trimming left V 3 bases short and J 4 bases short, with 10 bases between. The CDR3 here is CASSDAGRNQPQHF. The CDR3 DNA reads as TGCGCCAGCAGTGATGCGGGGCGTAATCAGCCCCAGCATTTT.

The chain recombines TRBV15 with TRBJ2-7; D might be TRBD1 (5 bases). The germline V and J ends were trimmed by 0 bases and 5 bases, with 8 bases remaining between them. The CDR3 contains 13 residues. CDR1 is LNHNV, CDR2 YYDKDF, per germline (reference sequence). DNA for the CDR3: TGTGCCACCAGCAGAGACAGGGCCCACGAGCAGTACTTC. This codes for CATSRDRAHEQYF.

The V gene is TRBV27, the J gene TRBJ2-7; D is unclear. This CDR3 region has 15 residues. Deletions cut 0 bases from V and 3 bases from J, with 12 bases between. CDR1 is MNHEY and CDR2 is SMNVEV in the germline V gene (reference sequence). The CDR3: CASSLSAGPYYEQYF. CDR3 nucleotides: TGTGCCAGCAGTTTATCGGCAGGCCCTTACTACGAGCAGTACTTC.

This chain connects TRBV15 to TRBJ2-7, with TRBD1 matching 9 bases. Germline assignment: CDR1 LNHNV and CDR2 YYDKDF (reference sequence). J lost 2 bases, V lost 0 bases, and 5 bases had no gene match. The CDR3 extends over 16 amino acids. CDR3 in amino acids: CATSREQGALPYEQYF. The CDR3 DNA follows: TGTGCCACCAGCAGAGAACAGGGGGCTCTCCCCTACGAGCAGTACTTC.

V and J are TRBV6-1 and TRBJ2-7; TRBD1 matches at 8 bases. Germline CDR1 MNHNS, CDR2 SASEGT. The ends lost 0 bases at V and 0 bases at J; junction bases unmatched: 10. This CDR3 has 18 residues. CDR3 nucleotide sequence: TGTGCCAGCAGTGAAGCCCGTGACAGGGGCCTCATCTCCTACGAGCAGTACTTC. Its protein product is CASSEARDRGLISYEQYF.

This chain connects TRBV19 to TRBJ2-1, with TRBD2 as a possible D gene (5 bases). The V and J ends lost 5 bases and 4 bases respectively, with 9 bases between them. Germline V lookup: CDR1 LNHDA, CDR2 SQIVND (reference sequence). This CDR3 is built from 13 residues. The CDR3, as DNA: TGTGCCAGTAGTGTGACTATTTACAATGAGCAGTTCTTC. Protein sequence: CASSVTIYNEQFF.

The chain couples TRBV7-2 to TRBJ2-7; TRBD2 might be the D (6 bases). The germline CDR1 and CDR2 sequences are SGHTA and FQGNSA. V was pared by 5 bases and J by 1 base, with 21 bases between. CDR3 length: 17 amino acids. CDR3: CASSPNPVRAGSYEQYF. The CDR3 nucleotides are TGTGCCAGCAGCCCAAACCCGGTCCGGGCGGGATCCTACGAGCAGTACTTC.

The genes are TRBV14 and TRBJ1-1; D call uncertain. The V and J ends lost 6 bases and 3 bases respectively, with 14 bases between them. The germline CDR1 and CDR2 sequences are SGHDN and FVKESK. This CDR3 has 14 residues. The CDR3 loop reads CASSPSDSHTEAFF. CDR3 DNA sequence: TGTGCCAGCAGTCCATCGGACTCCCACACTGAAGCTTTCTTT.

This chain uses TRBV9 with TRBJ1-1, with TRBD1 matching 8 bases. The CDR3 totals 17 residues. The junction had 9 bases not matched to a gene; V was cut back by 0 bases and J by 2 bases. Per the germline V gene, CDR1 is SGDLS and CDR2 is YYNGEE. CDR3 nucleotides: TGTGCCAGCAGCGTAGGGCCCCGGACAGGGTTTAACACTGAAGCTTTCTTT. It encodes CASSVGPRTGFNTEAFF. Full variable domain (remainder filled in from reference TRBV9 and TRBJ1-1): DSGVTQTPKHLITATGQRVTLRCSPRSGDLSVYWYQQSLDQGLQFLIQYYNGEERAKGNILERFSAQQFPDLHSELNLSSLELGDSALYFCASSVGPRTGFNTEAFFGQGTRLTVV.

The chain carries TRBV28 and TRBJ1-4; D not resolved. The CDR3 length is 13 residues. Trimming left V 7 bases short and J 5 bases short, with 11 bases between. The germline CDR1 and CDR2 sequences are MDHEN and SYDVKM. The CDR3 DNA follows: TGTGCCAGCAAAAACAAACTAAATGAAAAACTGTTTTTT. It codes for CASKNKLNEKLFF.

This chain links TRBV7-9 with TRBJ1-2; D possibly corresponds to TRBD1 (5 bases). CDR1 and CDR2 (germline): SEHNR, FQNEAQ (reference sequence). CDR3 size: 16 residues. V lost 5 bases and J lost 4, with 20 bases in between. The DNA of the CDR3 is TGTGCCAGCAGCCCTACATTCGGGGGAGGCGGCTATGGCTACACCTTC. It yields the protein CASSPTFGGGGYGYTF.

The chain has TRBV27 and TRBJ2-3, with D perhaps TRBD2 (7 bases). Germline values: CDR1 MNHEY, CDR2 SMNVEV (reference sequence). This CDR3 is built from 15 residues. V lost 5 bases and J 8 bases, leaving 20 bases between the germline ends. The CDR3 DNA sequence: TGTGCCAGCAGTCCCCTACTTGGGGGGGGCGTTACGCAGTATTTT. Translation: CASSPLLGGGVTQYF.

The V gene is TRBV6-1, the J gene TRBJ2-3; D unclear. Germline V gives CDR1 MNHNS, CDR2 SASEGT. Trimming removed 2 bases from V and 2 bases from J, with 8 bases in between. CDR3 length: 14 amino acids. As DNA, the CDR3 is TGTGCCAGCAGTGAACACAGAAACACAGATACGCAGTATTTT. Translating it yields CASSEHRNTDTQYF.

The chain employs TRBV10-3 and TRBJ2-7; no clear D. This CDR3 has 14 amino acids. The germline CDR1 and CDR2 sequences are ENHRY and SYGVKD. V was shortened by 2 bases and J by 5 bases, with 13 bases between the two germline ends. CDR3: CAISEQKTTDEQYF. The CDR3 nucleotides are TGTGCCATCAGTGAGCAGAAGACAACAGACGAGCAGTACTTC.

This chain connects TRBV5-1 to TRBJ2-1, with D possibly being TRBD1 (6 bases). CDR1 is SGHRS, CDR2 YFSETQ, per germline. V lost 7 bases, J lost 7 bases, and 21 bases lay in between. The CDR3 totals 15 residues. This CDR3 reads CASRDRYRVWNEQFF. CDR3 DNA sequence: TGCGCCAGCCGCGACCGGTACAGGGTTTGGAATGAGCAGTTCTTC.

This chain uses TRBV6-1 with TRBJ2-7; D not resolved. This CDR3 region has 11 residues. Germline CDR1 reads MNHNS; CDR2 reads SASEGT. Trimming took 2 bases from V and 7 from J, leaving 6 bases between them. CDR3 DNA: TGTGCCAGCAGTGAACCGAGGGAGCAGTACTTC. It codes for CASSEPREQYF.

V is TRBV28 and J is TRBJ1-2, with 7 bases identical to TRBD1. V shed 5 bases, J shed 5 bases, and the junction held 8 bases outside the gene matches. Germline assignment: CDR1 MDHEN and CDR2 SYDVKM. CDR3 size: 14 residues. CDR3 nucleotide sequence: TGTGCCAGCAGTCCCGCTGGGACAGAGTATGGCTACACCTTC. Its translation: CASSPAGTEYGYTF.

The rearrangement joins TRBV7-2 to TRBJ1-1, with 8 bases fitting TRBD1. In germline, CDR1 is SGHTA, CDR2 FQGNSA. V lost 7 bases to trimming and J lost 5 bases; unmatched junction nucleotides: 15. The CDR3 is 16 amino acids. The DNA for the CDR3 is TGTGCCAGCACCCCGGTGAGGACAGGGAGGGATACTGAAGCTTTCTTT. Encoded protein: CASTPVRTGRDTEAFF. The full variable domain, completed using reference TRBV7-2 and TRBJ1-1, is GAGVSQSPSNKVTEKGKDVELRCDPISGHTALYWYRQSLGQGLEFLIYFQGNSAPDKSGLPSDRFSAERTGGSVSTLTIQRTQQEDSAVYLCASTPVRTGRDTEAFFGQGTRLTVV.

The V call is TRBV18, the J call TRBJ1-2; D ambiguous. The V end was cut by 4 bases, the J end by 5 bases, with 17 bases between. Germline V CDR1 and CDR2: KGHSH, LQKENI. The CDR3 is 15 residues long. CDR3 sequence: CASSRKAPGSYGYTF. The CDR3 DNA reads TGTGCCAGCTCACGAAAGGCCCCGGGGTCGTATGGCTACACCTTC.

The rearrangement uses TRBV6-5 and TRBJ2-2; D not resolved. The CDR3 consists of 14 residues. V was clipped by 5 bases and J by 4 bases, with 11 bases between them. CDR1 is MNHEY, CDR2 SVGAGI, per germline. The CDR3 DNA reads TGTGCCAGCAGTCACCCTACCCGCACCGGGGAGCTGTTTTTT. Protein product: CASSHPTRTGELFF.

The chain is built from TRBV6-1 and TRBJ2-2, with D unclear. The CDR3 runs 11 residues. Between the trimmed V and J ends, which lost 7 bases and 5 bases, there was a span of 5 bases. Germline CDR1 MNHNS, CDR2 SASEGT. In DNA, the CDR3 is TGTGCCAGCACCTTTACCGGGGAGCTGTTTTTT. Translated: CASTFTGELFF.

This chain connects TRBV28 to TRBJ2-7; TRBD2 aligns across 7 bases. The CDR3 totals 14 residues. Germline CDR1 MDHEN, CDR2 SYDVKM. The ends lost 3 bases at V and 6 bases at J; junction bases unmatched: 8. The CDR3 is CASSFFNRGVEQYF. CDR3 in DNA: TGTGCCAGCAGTTTCTTCAATCGGGGGGTCGAGCAGTACTTC.